The next 7 T cell receptor beta chains were all read from a single sample in a study of liver allograft versus peripheral blood T cells. About the research overall: Comparative analysis was performed on T cell receptor repertoires from transplanted livers and from recipients' peripheral blood.

TCRdb reprocessed the reads with MiXCR, giving one entry per CDR3 protein. This repertoire shows 15,000 to 20,000 distinct CDR3 sequences, more than 20% found once; its top ten account for 12%. These receptors originate from a human patient who had a liver transplant. Some T cells may be supplied by the graft donor.

Only a few counts were recorded for this clonotype. This chain uses TRBV6-6 with TRBJ1-2, with D possibly TRBD1 on 6 matching bases. The germline V gene encodes CDR1 MNHNY and CDR2 SVGAGI (reference sequence). V was clipped by 6 bases and J by 4 bases, with 12 bases between them. This CDR3 is 13 amino acids long. The CDR3 coding sequence is TGTGCCAGCAGCCATGGACAGAGCTATGGCTACACCTTC. This translates into CASSHGQSYGYTF.

About this clonotype itself: This may be a read error: a much more frequent sequence differs by one nucleotide. The genes are TRBV7-2 and TRBJ2-3, with 9 bases aligning to TRBD2. The CDR3 has 17 residues. Germline CDR1 and CDR2: SGHTA and FQGNSA. CDR3 protein: CASSSRRLAGSSETQYF. Written as DNA, the CDR3 is TGTGCCAGCAGCTCTCGGAGGCTAGCGGGGAGTTCAGAAACGCAGTATTTT.

This clonotype was found many times. The chain couples TRBV18 to TRBJ2-1; D possibly corresponds to TRBD2 (6 bases). CDR3 length equals 15 residues. Trimming shortened V by 8 bases and J by 3 bases, and 17 bases separated the two germline ends. Per the germline V gene, CDR1 is KGHSH and CDR2 is LQKENI. The CDR3 DNA is TGTGCCAGCGCACTAGCCTCAGGACTCTACAATGAGCAGTTCTTC. Translated, it gives CASALASGLYNEQFF.

The rearrangement joins TRBV7-9 to TRBJ2-5; D perhaps matches TRBD2 (6 bases). This CDR3 has 15 residues. V lost 5 bases and J lost 2, with 15 bases in between. Germline-derived CDR1 and CDR2 are SEHNR and FQNEAQ (reference sequence). The DNA of the CDR3 is TGTGCCAGCAGCGACGGACGACTAGAGCAAGAGACCCAGTACTTC. Its protein is CASSDGRLEQETQYF.

The V gene is TRBV6-6, the J gene TRBJ2-1, with D possibly TRBD2 on 6 matching bases. The CDR3 is made up of 15 amino acids. Germline V gives CDR1 MNHNY, CDR2 SVGAGI (reference sequence). Trimming pared 0 bases from V and 5 bases from J, leaving 11 bases between. CDR3 region: CASSYSGDLNNEQFF. CDR3 DNA: TGTGCCAGCAGTTACTCCGGGGACTTGAACAATGAGCAGTTCTTC.

This clonotype was observed at least ten times. The chain joins TRBV19 to TRBJ1-1, with 7 positions matching TRBD1. The CDR3 totals 13 residues. Germline V CDR1 and CDR2: LNHDA, SQIVND (reference sequence). Unmatched junction bases numbered 4, after V lost 4 bases and J lost 5 bases. In DNA, the CDR3 is TGTGCCAGTAGTAGGGACAGACGAACTGAAGCTTTCTTT. Protein sequence: CASSRDRRTEAFF.

Sample share makes this clonotype medium-sized (0.01 to 0.1%). The rearrangement joins TRBV29-1 to TRBJ2-7, with a tentative D call TRBD1 (6 bases). V gave up 7 bases and J gave up 3 bases, with 13 bases separating them. The germline V gene encodes CDR1 SQVTM and CDR2 ANQGSEA. The CDR3 is 12 amino acids. The CDR3 sequence: CSARDTYYEQYF. Written as DNA, the CDR3 is TGCAGCGCCCGGGACACCTACTACGAGCAGTACTTC.